This T cell receptor (beta chain) was sequenced in a study of vaccination and CD4 T cells after COVID-19. Study in general: The makeup of the convalescents was six males and four females, two of them Hispanic. Overlapping peptides covering the spike proteins of SARS-CoV-2, HCoV-NL63, HCoV-OC43 and HCoV-229E were added to stimulate cells. General study results and limits: Post-vaccination reactive clonotypes (median roughly 41) did not differ significantly from post-infection (fewer than 24).

Sample treatment: approximately nine-day PBMC culture with coronavirus spike peptide pools or control peptides (ViraFEST assay). Sequenced with the Oncomine TCR Beta short-read assay was DNA taken from cultured CD4+ T cells. TCRdb passed the PCR reads through MiXCR, listing each CDR3 protein once. Of more than 15,000 distinct CDR3 sequences listed, about 53% are singletons. There are a few counts of this clonotype. Its target is unknown. Germline loops: CDR1 MRHNA, CDR2 SNTAGT. V lost 6 bases and J lost 2; bases outside the gene matches: 10. CDR3 length: 16 amino acids. V and J are TRBV6-4 and TRBJ2-1; 7 bases are a match to TRBD2. Sequenced input: CD4+ T cells from blood, cultured in vitro. The origin of this receptor is a human donor who had recovered from COVID-19. The CDR3 spells CASRAPGGRTYNEQFF. The CDR3 nucleotides are TGTGCCAGCAGGGCCCCGGGAGGAAGAACCTACAATGAGCAGTTCTTC.